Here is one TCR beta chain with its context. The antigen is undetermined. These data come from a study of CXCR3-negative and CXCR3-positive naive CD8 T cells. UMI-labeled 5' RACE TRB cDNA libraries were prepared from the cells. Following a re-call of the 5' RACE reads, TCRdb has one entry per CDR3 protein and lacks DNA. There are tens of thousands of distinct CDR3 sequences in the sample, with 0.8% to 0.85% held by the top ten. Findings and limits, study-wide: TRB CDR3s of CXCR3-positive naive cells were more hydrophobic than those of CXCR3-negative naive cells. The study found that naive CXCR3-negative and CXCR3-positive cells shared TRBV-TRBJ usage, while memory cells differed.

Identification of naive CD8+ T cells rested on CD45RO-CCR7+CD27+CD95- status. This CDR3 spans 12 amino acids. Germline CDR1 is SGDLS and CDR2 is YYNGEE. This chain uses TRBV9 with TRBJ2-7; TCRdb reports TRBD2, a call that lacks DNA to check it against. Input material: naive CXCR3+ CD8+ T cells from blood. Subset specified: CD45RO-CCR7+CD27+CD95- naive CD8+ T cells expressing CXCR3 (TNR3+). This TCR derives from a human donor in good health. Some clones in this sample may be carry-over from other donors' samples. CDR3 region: CASSPSPYEQYF. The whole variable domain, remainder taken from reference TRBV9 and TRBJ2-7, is DSGVTQTPKHLITATGQRVTLRCSPRSGDLSVYWYQQSLDQGLQFLIQYYNGEERAKGNILERFSAQQFPDLHSELNLSSLELGDSALYFCASSPSPYEQYFGPGTRLTVT.